The T cell receptor beta chain described here comes from a study of T-cell memory formation after mild COVID-19. Study as a whole: Each donor largely had its own TCR clusters.

The CDR3 has 14 residues. V was trimmed by 5 bases and J by 7 bases, leaving 18 bases between them. CDR1 is PRHDT and CDR2 is FYEKMQ in the germline V gene (reference sequence). TCRdb reprocessed the 5' RACE reads with MiXCR, giving one entry per CDR3 protein. Found here are roughly 200,000 distinct CDR3 sequences, about a fifth of them singletons; the top ten hold roughly 23%. Points from the study as a whole: Clones that contracted from day 15 to 85 had balanced CD4/CD8; later expanders were CD4+ biased.

This clonotype has a single count. Its cognate antigen is unknown. V and J are TRBV13 and TRBJ2-7; possible D gene TRBD1, 5 bases. Sequencing was done on a sample of PBMCs or a T cell subset sorted from them (not recorded which). The TCR was taken from an adult woman who had mild COVID-19 (a few samples of this study predate the infection). Cell type and time point are not known. This CDR3 reads CASSMFRDAGEQYF. CDR3 DNA: TGTGCCAGCAGCATGTTTCGAGACGCAGGGGAGCAGTACTTC.